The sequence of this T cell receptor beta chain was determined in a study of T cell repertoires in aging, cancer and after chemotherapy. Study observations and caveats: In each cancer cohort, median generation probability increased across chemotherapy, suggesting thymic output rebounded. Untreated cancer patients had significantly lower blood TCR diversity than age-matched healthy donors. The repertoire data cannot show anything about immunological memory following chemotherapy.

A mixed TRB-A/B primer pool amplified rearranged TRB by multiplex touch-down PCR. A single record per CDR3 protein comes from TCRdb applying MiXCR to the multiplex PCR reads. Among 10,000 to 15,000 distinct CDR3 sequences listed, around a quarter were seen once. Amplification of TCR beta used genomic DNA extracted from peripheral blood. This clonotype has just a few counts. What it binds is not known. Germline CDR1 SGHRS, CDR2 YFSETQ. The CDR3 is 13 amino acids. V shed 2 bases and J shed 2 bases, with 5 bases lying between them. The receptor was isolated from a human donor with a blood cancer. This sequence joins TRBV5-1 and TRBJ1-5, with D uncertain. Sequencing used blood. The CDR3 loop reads CASSFEGNQPQHF. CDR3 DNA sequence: TGCGCCAGCAGCTTTGAGGGCAATCAGCCCCAGCATTTT.